Listed here are 27 T cell receptor beta chains from one sample, sequenced in a study of PD-L1 blockade in urothelial cancer. Generated by immunoSEQ multiplex PCR, the TCRdb table keeps only in-frame clones and is missing some. The sample includes about 32,000 clones, over 70% of them seen just once. This material consisted of PBMCs, taken around atezolizumab (anti-PD-L1) treatment. The receptors stem from a man aged 50 to 59 with urothelial cancer.

A single count supports this clone. The chain recombines TRBV27 with TRBJ2-5, with D possibly matching TRBD1 (5 bases). The CDR3 loop spans 16 amino acids. CDR1 and CDR2 from the germline V gene are MNHEY and SMNVEV (reference sequence). The V end was cut by 5 bases, the J end by 5 bases, with 21 bases between. The CDR3 nucleotides read TGTGCCAGCAGTCCGCAGACGGTCATCAGGGTGGAGACCCAGTACTTC. Translating it yields CASSPQTVIRVETQYF.

This chain links TRBV6-6 with TRBJ1-6; unclear D gene. Trimming took 7 bases from V and 7 from J, leaving 20 bases between them. The CDR3 covers 16 residues. The germline gives CDR1 MNHNY, CDR2 SVGAGI (reference sequence). The CDR3: CASTDSLWALNSPLHF. The CDR3 DNA is TGTGCCAGCACGGATTCGTTGTGGGCTCTAAATTCACCCCTCCACTTT.

This clone rates as medium-sized. The CDR3 nucleotides are TGTGCCAGCAGCTTGGACCCACTGGGAGGGAACACCATATATTTT. Encoded protein: CASSLDPLGGNTIYF. The rearrangement links TRBV5-6 to TRBJ1-3; D uncertain. The V gene's germline CDR1 is SGHDT and CDR2 YYEEEE. Trimming pared 0 bases from V and 7 bases from J, leaving 14 bases between. The CDR3 totals 15 residues.

The V call is TRBV28, the J call TRBJ2-7; the D gene is possibly TRBD1 (5 bases). There are 13 residues in the CDR3. CDR1 is MDHEN, CDR2 SYDVKM, per germline. V shed 3 bases and J shed 5 bases, with 11 bases lying between them. The CDR3 DNA reads TGTGCCAGCAGTTTGGCGCAGGGCCACGAGCAGTACTTC. It translates to CASSLAQGHEQYF.

The rearrangement uses TRBV6-1 and TRBJ2-7, with 12 positions matching TRBD1. Trimming removed 7 bases from V and 7 bases from J; junction bases left unmatched: 11. The CDR3 length is 15 residues. The germline V gene encodes CDR1 MNHNS and CDR2 SASEGT. CDR3 nucleotide sequence: TGTGCCAGCACCTCCCCGGGACAGGGGGCGAAAGAGCAGTACTTC. It specifies CASTSPGQGAKEQYF.

The CDR3 protein is CASSFSVRGRTNEKLFF. DNA of the CDR3: TGTGCCAGCAGCTTCAGTGTACGCGGCAGAACTAATGAAAAACTGTTTTTT. J is TRBJ1-4 and V is TRBV7-6; the D is unclear. Between the trimmed V and J ends, which lost 3 bases and 1 base, there was a span of 15 bases. Germline loops: CDR1 SGHVS, CDR2 FNYEAQ. The CDR3 contains 17 residues.

The gene calls are TRBV18 and TRBJ2-2; the D is unclear. Trimming cost V 3 bases and J 4 bases, with 6 bases left between them. Germline V lookup: CDR1 KGHSH, CDR2 LQKENI. The CDR3 consists of 13 residues. CDR3 protein: CASSPEATGELFF. CDR3 DNA sequence: TGTGCCAGCTCACCTGAAGCCACCGGGGAGCTGTTTTTT.

The chain links TRBV5-4 to TRBJ2-2, with a weak D call TRBD2 (7 bases). Trimming stripped 6 bases from V and 6 bases from J, with 18 bases between. The CDR3 covers 15 residues. Germline lookup yields CDR1 SGHNT and CDR2 YYREEE (reference sequence). In DNA form, the CDR3 reads TGTGCCAGCACCATCGCGGGGGCGATCCCCGGGGAGCTGTTTTTT. As protein: CASTIAGAIPGELFF.

V is TRBV11-2 and J is TRBJ2-7, with D perhaps TRBD2 (5 bases). V lost 5 bases and J lost 2, with 13 bases in between. There are 14 residues in the CDR3. Germline V lookup: CDR1 SGHAT, CDR2 FQNNGV. CDR3 region: CASSLRRITYEQYF. CDR3 nucleotides: TGTGCCAGCAGCCTAAGGAGGATTACCTACGAGCAGTACTTC.

This chain joins TRBV28 and TRBJ2-5, with TRBD1 matching 9 bases. Trimming removed 3 bases from V and 5 bases from J; junction bases left unmatched: 7. The germline V gene has CDR1 MDHEN and CDR2 SYDVKM. The CDR3 runs 15 residues. CDR3 in amino acids: CASSFTGQGWETQYF. As DNA, the CDR3 is TGTGCCAGCAGTTTCACCGGACAGGGGTGGGAGACCCAGTACTTC.

This chain links TRBV10-3 with TRBJ1-5; possible D gene TRBD1, 6 bases. V dropped 6 bases and J dropped 7 bases, with 10 bases sitting between them. CDR1 is ENHRY, CDR2 SYGVKD, per germline. This CDR3 region has 12 residues. The CDR3 DNA sequence: TGTGCCATCAGCACAGGGCAACAGCCCCAGCATTTT. It codes for CAISTGQQPQHF.

The chain couples TRBV4-1 to TRBJ2-5; 7 nucleotides match TRBD1. CDR1 MGHRA and CDR2 YSYEKL come from the germline V gene. Trimming removed 2 bases from V and 3 bases from J; junction bases left unmatched: 18. This CDR3 has 19 amino acids. This CDR3 reads CASSQNYKTGTATKETQYF. The CDR3 nucleotides read TGCGCCAGCAGCCAAAACTATAAAACCGGGACAGCCACTAAAGAGACCCAGTACTTC.

The genes are TRBV25-1 and TRBJ2-7; 7 nucleotides line up with TRBD1. The V and J ends lost 6 bases and 6 bases, in that order; junction bases with no gene match: 5. Per germline, CDR1 MGHDK and CDR2 SYGVNS. The CDR3 runs to 12 residues. The CDR3 is CASSLTGVEQYF. CDR3 nucleotide sequence: TGTGCCAGCAGCCTTACAGGGGTCGAGCAGTACTTC.

The sample holds a few counts of this clone. The chain carries TRBV5-4 and TRBJ1-1, with D maybe TRBD1 (5 bases). The CDR3 contains 14 residues. Germline CDR1 SGHNT, CDR2 YYREEE (reference sequence). The V and J ends lost 2 bases and 1 base respectively, with 9 bases between them. The CDR3 loop reads CASSFSGWNTEAFF. The CDR3 DNA is TGTGCCAGCAGCTTCTCAGGGTGGAACACTGAAGCTTTCTTT.

The table lists this clone with a few counts. The V call is TRBV2, the J call TRBJ2-3, with D tentatively TRBD1 (6 bases). Germline V gene sequence: CDR1 SNHLY, CDR2 FYNNEI. This CDR3 is 20 amino acids long. V gave up 0 bases and J gave up 0 bases, with 22 bases separating them. The CDR3 nucleotides are TGTGCCAGCAGTGAAGCGTTATCTGTGTGGACAGTTCCTAGCACAGATACGCAGTATTTT. The encoded protein is CASSEALSVWTVPSTDTQYF.

The rearrangement uses TRBV10-3 and TRBJ1-2; 9 bases agree with TRBD1. Trimming removed 2 bases from V and 8 bases from J; junction bases left unmatched: 3. Germline V lookup: CDR1 ENHRY, CDR2 SYGVKD. The CDR3 consists of 13 residues. CDR3 region: CAISETGGEGYTF. Here the CDR3 DNA reads TGTGCCATCAGTGAGACAGGGGGCGAAGGCTACACCTTC.

The V call is TRBV30, the J call TRBJ2-1, with a tentative D call TRBD2 (5 bases). Germline V gives CDR1 GTSNPN, CDR2 SVGIG (reference sequence). Trimming took 2 bases from V and 7 from J, leaving 15 bases between them. The CDR3 sequence is 14 residues long. CDR3 protein: CAWSLGVPGNEQFF. The CDR3 coding sequence is TGTGCCTGGAGTCTCGGGGTTCCCGGTAATGAGCAGTTCTTC.

This clone has only a few counts. The rearrangement uses TRBV5-1 and TRBJ1-6; 7 positions match TRBD1. With 3 bases clipped from V and 8 bases from J, the junction kept 5 bases outside the gene matches. The CDR3 is 14 amino acids. Germline assignment: CDR1 SGHRS and CDR2 YFSETQ. The DNA for the CDR3 is TGCGCCAGCAGCTCAGGACAGGATGATTCACCCCTCCACTTT. Amino acid sequence: CASSSGQDDSPLHF.

The V call is TRBV5-1, the J call TRBJ2-5, with D possibly TRBD1 on 5 matching bases. The CDR3 runs to 15 residues. Trimming took 0 bases from V and 2 from J, leaving 11 bases between them. Germline V lookup: CDR1 SGHRS, CDR2 YFSETQ. The CDR3 nucleotides read TGCGCCAGCAGCTTGGCCGGCGCAGGGCAAGAGACCCAGTACTTC. This sequence encodes CASSLAGAGQETQYF.

The V gene is TRBV9, the J gene TRBJ2-7; D is undetermined. The CDR3 sequence is 14 residues long. V gave up 0 bases and J gave up 4 bases, with 11 bases separating them. CDR1 and CDR2 (germline): SGDLS, YYNGEE. The chain's CDR3 is CASSVGRAAYEQYF. The CDR3 DNA reads TGTGCCAGCAGCGTAGGGAGAGCCGCATACGAGCAGTACTTC.

The chain joins TRBV28 to TRBJ2-1; 7 bases line up with TRBD2. J lost 4 bases, V lost 7 bases, and 7 bases had no gene match. Germline lookup yields CDR1 MDHEN and CDR2 SYDVKM. There are 14 residues in the CDR3. The CDR3 DNA follows: TGTGCCAGCACCCCCCCGGGGGGATACAATGAGCAGTTCTTC. It codes for CASTPPGGYNEQFF. The variable domain in full, with the rest retrieved from reference TRBV28 and TRBJ2-1, is DVKVTQSSRYLVKRTGEKVFLECVQDMDHENMFWYRQDPGLGLRLIYFSYDVKMKEKGDIPEGYSVSREKKERFSLILESASTNQTSMYLCASTPPGGYNEQFFGPGTRLTVL.

The chain combines TRBV2 with TRBJ1-2; D gene ambiguous. The germline gives CDR1 SNHLY, CDR2 FYNNEI. V was clipped by 7 bases and J by 7 bases, with 10 bases between them. The CDR3 spans 11 residues. DNA of the CDR3: TGTGCCAGCAACCTAGAGGGTGGCTACACCTTC. As protein: CASNLEGGYTF.

The chain joins TRBV6-1 to TRBJ1-1; 10 bases line up with TRBD1. V trimming: 3 bases; J trimming: 5 bases; junction bases outside the gene matches: 6. CDR1 and CDR2 from the germline V gene are MNHNS and SASEGT. The CDR3 sequence is 15 residues long. CDR3 in amino acids: CASSEGQGWRTEAFF. The CDR3 DNA reads TGTGCCAGCAGTGAGGGACAGGGGTGGCGGACTGAAGCTTTCTTT.

The rearrangement uses TRBV12-5 and TRBJ2-7; 7 bases line up with TRBD2. This CDR3 is built from 16 residues. CDR1 is LGHNT, CDR2 FRNRAP, per germline. V gave up 1 base and J gave up 4 bases; unmatched junction bases: 10. CDR3 region: CASGLAGLADRYEQYF. The CDR3 DNA follows: TGTGCTAGTGGTTTGGCAGGGCTAGCGGACCGATACGAGCAGTACTTC.

This sequence joins TRBV28 and TRBJ2-2; 14 positions agree with TRBD2. This CDR3 has 17 residues. With 2 bases clipped from V and 8 bases from J, the junction kept 7 bases outside the gene matches. Looked up from germline, CDR1 is MDHEN and CDR2 is SYDVKM. The CDR3 spells CASSLRPGLAGVGELFF. The CDR3 DNA sequence: TGTGCCAGCAGTTTACGCCCGGGACTAGCGGGAGTTGGGGAGCTGTTTTTT.

Only one count was recorded for this clone. The rearrangement links TRBV19 to TRBJ2-4, with D perhaps matching TRBD2 (6 bases). CDR1 LNHDA and CDR2 SQIVND come from the germline V gene (reference sequence). The CDR3 length is 14 residues. Between the trimmed V and J ends, which lost 3 bases and 6 bases, there was a span of 12 bases. CDR3 sequence (DNA): TGTGCCAGTAGTATCGGTCAGGGAGGAAACATTCAGTACTTC. This codes for CASSIGQGGNIQYF.

This rearrangement joins TRBV7-9 to TRBJ1-4; no definite D call. This CDR3 comprises 15 residues. V lost 1 base and J lost 0, with 6 bases in between. Looked up from germline, CDR1 is SEHNR and CDR2 is FQNEAQ (reference sequence). The chain's CDR3 is CASSLGRATNEKLFF. CDR3 coding DNA: TGTGCCAGCAGCTTAGGGCGGGCAACTAATGAAAAACTGTTTTTT.